A selection of T cell receptor beta chains follows, all from one sample in a study of T cell responses to AZD1222 COVID-19 vaccine. Data came from immunoSEQ multiplex PCR; TCRdb stores just in-frame clones and leaves some out. The sample lists roughly 100,000 clones; roughly 90% were seen once. Sequences were derived from peripheral blood, sampled on day 0 of AZD1222 vaccination. The receptors were gathered from an adult in good health. CDR3s include the opening cysteine and the closing phenylalanine or tryptophan. A D gene is named only where the DNA matches it firmly. Size is omitted from some rows. Given values are once, few, many or a class for expanded clones.

d_gene	v_gene	abundance	j_gene	CDR3nt	CDR3aa
TRBD2	TRBV28	.	TRBJ2-7	TGTGCCAGCAGATCGGGACTAGCGGTCTACGAGCAGTACTTC	CASRSGLAVYEQYF
.	TRBV6-5	.	TRBJ2-1	TGTGCCAGCAGTTACTCTCGCTATGAGCAGTTCTTC	CASSYSRYEQFF
.	TRBV11-2	.	TRBJ1-1	TGTGCCAGCAGCTCCGCCAGGACAGATATGAACACTGAAGCTTTCTTT	CASSSARTDMNTEAFF
TRBD1	TRBV19	few	TRBJ1-5	TGTGCCAGTAGGCATACAGGGGGCCGTCAGCCCCAGCATTTT	CASRHTGGRQPQHF
.	TRBV5-6	.	TRBJ1-6	TGTGCCAGCGGGGGGACGGAGAGGAGCTCCTATAATTCACCCCTCCACTTT	CASGGTERSSYNSPLHF
.	TRBV28	.	TRBJ2-1	TGTGCCAGCAGTTTTCGCCGTAATGAGCAGTTCTTC	CASSFRRNEQFF
.	TRBV19	once	TRBJ1-2	TGTGCCAGTAGTATAGCATTCCGAGAACGGGGCTACACCTTC	CASSIAFRERGYTF
.	TRBV18	.	TRBJ2-1	TGTGCCAGCTCACCGGGGGGAACGGTGATGGTATTTGGTGAGCAGTTCTTC	CASSPGGTVMVFGEQFF
.	TRBV30	.	TRBJ2-3	TGTGCCTGGAGTATTGACCGACCGTCGGTAGATACGCAGTATTTT	CAWSIDRPSVDTQYF
.	TRBV6-5	.	TRBJ2-1	TGTGCCAGCAAGGACTACAATGAGCAGTTCTTC	CASKDYNEQFF
TRBD1	TRBV12-5	.	TRBJ1-4	TGTGCTAGTGGTGCACGGACAGGCGAAGAAAAACTGTTTTTT	CASGARTGEEKLFF
.	TRBV19	.	TRBJ2-1	TGTGCCAGTAGTCCCCAGGGGATAGGTGGGGATGAGCAGTTCTTC	CASSPQGIGGDEQFF
.	TRBV3-1/TRBV3-2	.	TRBJ2-7	TGTGCCAGCAGCCTTCGGACAGACGGTTACGAGCAGTACTTC	CASSLRTDGYEQYF
TRBD1	TRBV18	once	TRBJ2-2	TGTGCCAGCTCACCCGCGGGACAGGGTACCGGGGAGCTGTTTTTT	CASSPAGQGTGELFF
.	TRBV6-2/TRBV6-3	.	TRBJ2-7	TGTGCCAGCAGCCTGGGACGGACCTACGAGCAGTACTTC	CASSLGRTYEQYF
.	TRBV28	.	TRBJ1-5	TGTGCCAGCAGTTTCGTGGGGGGCGCAGAACAGCCCCAGCATTTT	CASSFVGGAEQPQHF
.	TRBV12-3/TRBV12-4	.	TRBJ1-5	TGTGCCAGCAGAGCTGGGGGGGGGCCCCAGCATTTT	CASRAGGGPQHF
.	TRBV5-5	once	TRBJ1-5	TGTGCCAGCAGCCGGGACAATCAGCCCCAGCATTTT	CASSRDNQPQHF
.	TRBV5-1	.	TRBJ1-2	TGCGCCAGCAGCTTGGACGACAGGAACGACGGCTACACCTTC	CASSLDDRNDGYTF
TRBD1	TRBV7-2	.	TRBJ1-5	TGTGCCAGCAGCTTCCTTGGACAGGGATTTAGGGAGCCCCAGCATTTT	CASSFLGQGFREPQHF
.	TRBV7-2	.	TRBJ1-5	TGTGCCAGCAGCTTAGTTGGGCAGGGCAATCAGCCCCAGCATTTT	CASSLVGQGNQPQHF
.	TRBV7-9	.	TRBJ1-4	TGTGCCAGCAGCTTATTAGGACTAGGCGAAAAACTGTTTTTT	CASSLLGLGEKLFF
.	TRBV5-6	.	TRBJ1-4	TGTGCCAGCAGCGCTGACAAGAATGAAAAACTGTTTTTT	CASSADKNEKLFF
.	TRBV6-4	.	TRBJ2-1	TGTGCCAGCAGCAGCCCGAGGACAGCTCACAATGAGCAGTTCTTC	CASSSPRTAHNEQFF
TRBD2	TRBV7-2	.	TRBJ2-3	TGTGCCAGCAGCTTAGGCGGGGGGTGGACTAGCACAGATACGCAGTATTTT	CASSLGGGWTSTDTQYF
.	TRBV30	.	TRBJ2-2	TGTGCCTGGAGTCCTTGGGTCACCGGGGAGCTGTTTTTT	CAWSPWVTGELFF
TRBD1	TRBV5-5	.	TRBJ1-6	TGTGCCAGCAGACACGGACAGGCCAGCTCCTATAATTCACCCCTCCACTTT	CASRHGQASSYNSPLHF